Listed below are T cell receptor beta chains from one sample, sequenced in a study of blood T cells in healthy people across ages. TCRdb processed the 5' RACE reads anew with MiXCR; each CDR3 protein has one entry. The sample contains more than 900,000 distinct CDR3 sequences, about 23% of which appear only once. This same sample was also part of a study on T cells of mothers and their children.

The sample taken for sequencing was blood. Receptors were obtained from a girl aged 2 to 10 in good health. CDR3s include the opening cysteine and the closing phenylalanine or tryptophan. A D gene is named only where the DNA matches it firmly. Clone size is stated in some rows and not others, as once, few, many or a class when expanded.

D,J,V,size,CDR3,DNA
-,TRBJ2-7,TRBV29-1,few,CSVGSDRNYEQYF,TGCAGCGTTGGGTCTGACAGGAACTACGAGCAGTACTTC
-,TRBJ2-7,TRBV7-9,-,CASSPRDFSYEQYF,TGTGCCAGCAGCCCCCGGGACTTCTCCTACGAGCAGTACTTC
TRBD1,TRBJ2-1,TRBV7-9,few,CASSLAKTGDGDEQFF,TGTGCCAGCAGCTTAGCAAAGACAGGGGATGGTGATGAGCAGTTCTTC
TRBD2,TRBJ2-3,TRBV20-1,-,CSARRGLAGGRDTQYF,TGCAGTGCTAGACGGGGACTAGCGGGAGGGCGTGATACGCAGTATTTT
TRBD2,TRBJ2-1,TRBV4-2,few,CASRGGGGYEQFF,TGTGCCAGCAGGGGGGGGGGAGGCTATGAGCAGTTCTTC
-,TRBJ1-1,TRBV27,-,CAGSLQGVITEAFF,TGTGCCGGCAGTTTACAGGGAGTGATAACTGAAGCTTTCTTT
-,TRBJ2-5,TRBV10-3,once,CAISSVADKQETQYF,TGTGCCATCAGTTCGGTGGCTGATAAGCAAGAGACCCAGTACTTC
-,TRBJ2-1,TRBV11-2,-,CASSSVDSSYNEQFF,TGTGCCAGCAGCTCCGTAGATAGCTCCTACAATGAGCAGTTCTTC
TRBD1,TRBJ2-5,TRBV28,-,CASSSRDRSLVEWETQYF,TGTGCCAGCAGTTCACGGGACAGGTCTTTAGTCGAGTGGGAGACCCAGTACTTC
TRBD1,TRBJ2-7,TRBV29-1,-,CSVEGLGQGDYEQYF,TGCAGCGTTGAAGGTCTCGGCCAGGGGGACTACGAGCAGTACTTC
TRBD2,TRBJ2-7,TRBV9,-,CVSSVRLAGEQYF,TGTGTCAGCAGCGTAAGACTAGCCGGCGAGCAGTACTTC
-,TRBJ1-1,TRBV5-1,-,CASGDGPNTEAFF,TGCGCCAGCGGGGACGGCCCGAACACTGAAGCTTTCTTT
TRBD2,TRBJ2-5,TRBV29-1,-,CSEMTSGRAETQYF,TGCAGTGAAATGACTAGCGGGAGGGCGGAGACCCAGTACTTC
-,TRBJ1-2,TRBV12-3/TRBV12-4,few,CASTTGTSGGYTF,TGTGCCAGCACAACCGGAACCTCTGGAGGCTACACCTTC
TRBD2,TRBJ2-7,TRBV24-1,few,CATSDRRRGETYEQYF,TGTGCCACCAGTGATCGTCGGCGGGGGGAAACCTACGAGCAGTACTTC
-,TRBJ2-1,TRBV25-1,few,CASSRLGTGNEQFF,TGTGCCAGCAGTCGCTTGGGAACCGGCAATGAGCAGTTCTTC
-,TRBJ2-1,TRBV6-5,-,CASNQLGANEQFF,TGTGCCAGCAACCAACTAGGGGCCAATGAGCAGTTCTTC
-,TRBJ2-1,TRBV21-1,few,CASIGGPPEQFF,TGTGCCAGCATAGGGGGGCCGCCTGAGCAGTTCTTC
-,TRBJ2-2,TRBV5-1,-,CASSWNLATGELFF,TGCGCCAGCAGCTGGAACTTGGCCACCGGGGAGCTGTTTTTT
TRBD2,TRBJ2-7,TRBV29-1,-,CSTGGGLGEQYF,TGCAGCACTGGGGGAGGGCTCGGCGAGCAGTACTTC
-,TRBJ1-2,TRBV6-5,few,CASSSGSKDGYTF,TGTGCCAGCAGTTCGGGGTCTAAGGATGGCTACACCTTC
-,TRBJ1-1,TRBV9,-,CASSVGRLNTEAFF,TGTGCCAGCAGCGTGGGAAGGTTGAACACTGAAGCTTTCTTT
-,TRBJ2-3,TRBV25-1,-,CASTHEPDTQYF,TGTGCCAGCACCCACGAACCAGATACGCAGTATTTT
-,TRBJ2-5,TRBV11-2,-,CASSLYTGGQETQYF,TGTGCCAGCAGCTTATATACTGGGGGCCAAGAGACCCAGTACTTC
-,TRBJ2-7,TRBV20-1,-,CSAEPLAVTYEQYF,TGCAGTGCCGAACCTCTAGCTGTAACCTACGAGCAGTACTTC
TRBD2,TRBJ2-1,TRBV7-3,-,CASSSSLLAGWDEQFF,TGTGCCAGCAGCTCCTCCTTACTAGCGGGATGGGATGAGCAGTTCTTC
TRBD2,TRBJ2-3,TRBV10-3,-,CAIRDSGSGGITDTQYF,TGTGCCATCAGGGATAGCGGGAGTGGGGGGATCACAGATACGCAGTATTTT
-,TRBJ2-7,TRBV25-1,once,CASSERYSYEQYF,TGTGCCAGCAGTGAGCGTTATTCCTACGAGCAGTACTTC
-,TRBJ2-5,TRBV7-2,-,CASSLDATQYF,TGTGCCAGCAGCTTAGACGCGACCCAGTACTTC
TRBD2,TRBJ2-1,TRBV27,-,CASSFTAGGHDEQFF,TGTGCCAGCAGTTTCACAGCGGGAGGGCATGATGAGCAGTTCTTC
TRBD1,TRBJ2-2,TRBV10-3,-,CAISEGLGQQNTGELFF,TGTGCCATCAGTGAAGGATTGGGACAGCAGAACACCGGGGAGCTGTTTTTT
-,TRBJ2-1,TRBV4-2,-,CASSVVGDNEQFF,TGTGCCAGCTCAGTAGTCGGGGACAATGAGCAGTTCTTC
-,TRBJ1-1,TRBV29-1,few,CSVESPMNTEAFF,TGCAGCGTTGAGAGCCCGATGAACACTGAAGCTTTCTTT
-,TRBJ1-1,TRBV5-1,-,CASSSTGTAFF,TGCGCCAGCAGCTCGACAGGAACAGCTTTCTTT
TRBD2,TRBJ2-5,TRBV7-2,-,CASSLSGGRAVETQYF,TGTGCCAGCAGCCTATCAGGCGGGAGGGCCGTGGAGACCCAGTACTTC
-,TRBJ2-5,TRBV5-5,many,CASSVNGGLGGETQYF,TGTGCCAGCAGTGTGAACGGCGGCCTAGGCGGAGAGACCCAGTACTTC
TRBD2,TRBJ2-7,TRBV2,few,CASSEMRGYSYVQYF,TGTGCCAGCAGTGAAATGCGGGGGTACTCCTACGTGCAGTACTTC
-,TRBJ2-5,TRBV29-1,-,CSVEGSNLQETQYF,TGCAGCGTTGAGGGCTCGAATCTTCAAGAGACCCAGTACTTC
TRBD2,TRBJ2-5,TRBV7-9,-,CASRRGLAGKGETQYF,TGTGCCAGCAGACGCGGACTAGCGGGGAAGGGGGAGACCCAGTACTTC
-,TRBJ2-1,TRBV4-2,-,CASSQDRARGNEQFF,TGTGCCAGCAGCCAAGATCGAGCCCGGGGGAATGAGCAGTTCTTC
-,TRBJ2-5,TRBV7-9,few,CASSLPGRQETQYF,TGTGCCAGCAGCCTCCCGGGACGGCAAGAGACCCAGTACTTC
-,TRBJ2-5,TRBV5-1,-,CASRRLASNQETQYF,TGCGCCAGCAGAAGATTAGCGAGCAACCAAGAGACCCAGTACTTC
-,TRBJ1-2,TRBV7-9,-,CASSLSGFGSNYGYTF,TGTGCCAGCAGCTTATCGGGCTTCGGTTCTAACTATGGCTACACCTTC
-,TRBJ2-1,TRBV19,-,CASSQQGRQFF,TGTGCCAGTAGTCAACAGGGTCGACAGTTCTTC
TRBD1,TRBJ2-4,TRBV6-2/TRBV6-3,few,CASSLTGGRGIQYF,TGTGCCAGCAGTCTGACAGGGGGCAGAGGCATTCAGTACTTC
-,TRBJ2-5,TRBV7-8,-,CASSLRSSGQETQYF,TGTGCCAGCAGCTTAAGGTCCAGCGGGCAAGAGACCCAGTACTTC